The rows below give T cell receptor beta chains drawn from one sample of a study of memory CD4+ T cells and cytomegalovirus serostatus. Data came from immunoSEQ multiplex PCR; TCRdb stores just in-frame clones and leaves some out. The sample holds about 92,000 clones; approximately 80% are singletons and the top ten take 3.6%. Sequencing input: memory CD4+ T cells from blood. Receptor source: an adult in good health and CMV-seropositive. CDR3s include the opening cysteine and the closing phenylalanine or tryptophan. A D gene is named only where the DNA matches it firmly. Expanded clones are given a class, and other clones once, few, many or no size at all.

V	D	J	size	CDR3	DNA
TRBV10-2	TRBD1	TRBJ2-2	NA	CASSPWGQGANTGELFF	TGCGCCAGCTCCCCCTGGGGGCAGGGGGCGAACACCGGGGAGCTGTTTTTT
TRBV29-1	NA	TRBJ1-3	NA	CSVAVHEGPGDTIYF	TGCAGCGTCGCCGTCCATGAGGGACCCGGGGACACCATATATTTT
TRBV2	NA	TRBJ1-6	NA	CASTTELSPNSPLHF	TGTGCCAGCACGACGGAGCTCAGCCCCAATTCACCCCTCCACTTT
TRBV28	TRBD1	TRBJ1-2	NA	CASSHGQGTDGYTF	TGTGCCAGCAGTCACGGACAGGGGACGGATGGCTACACCTTC
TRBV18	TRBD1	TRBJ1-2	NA	CASSLRQGGDYGYTF	TGTGCCAGCTCACTCCGACAGGGAGGTGACTATGGCTACACCTTC
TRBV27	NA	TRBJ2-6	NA	CASSLSYGANVLTF	TGTGCCAGCAGTTTATCGTATGGGGCCAACGTCCTGACTTTC
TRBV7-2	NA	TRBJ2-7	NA	CASSLDRSYEQYF	TGTGCCAGCAGCCTAGACAGATCCTACGAGCAGTACTTC
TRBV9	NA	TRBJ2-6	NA	CASSPGGRRFLSGANVLTF	TGTGCCAGCAGCCCGGGGGGCAGGAGGTTCTTGTCTGGGGCCAACGTCCTGACTTTC
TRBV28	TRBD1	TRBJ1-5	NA	CASSVDRGWGNQPQHF	TGTGCCAGCAGTGTAGACAGGGGATGGGGCAATCAGCCCCAGCATTTT
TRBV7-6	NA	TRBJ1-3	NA	CASSRPSGAGNTIYF	TGTGCCAGCAGCCGTCCGTCAGGGGCAGGAAACACCATATATTTT
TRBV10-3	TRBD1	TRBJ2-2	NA	CAISPGTGNSNTGELFF	TGTGCCATCAGTCCCGGGACAGGGAACTCGAACACCGGGGAGCTGTTTTTT
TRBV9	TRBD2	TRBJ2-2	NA	CASSAGGRSGELFF	TGTGCCAGCAGCGCCGGCGGGAGGTCCGGGGAGCTGTTTTTT
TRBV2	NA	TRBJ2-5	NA	CASGGIEDQETQYF	TGTGCCAGCGGGGGGATTGAAGATCAAGAGACCCAGTACTTC
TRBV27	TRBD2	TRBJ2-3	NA	CASSRGLAGADTQYF	TGTGCCAGCAGTAGGGGACTAGCGGGAGCTGATACGCAGTATTTT
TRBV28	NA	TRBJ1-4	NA	CASSSPGEVEKLFF	TGTGCCAGCAGTTCTCCAGGGGAAGTTGAAAAACTGTTTTTT
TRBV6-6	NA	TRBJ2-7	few	CASSYTFGYEQYF	TGTGCCAGCAGTTATACGTTCGGTTACGAGCAGTACTTC
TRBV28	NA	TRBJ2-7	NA	CASSGVRWEQYF	TGTGCCAGCAGCGGAGTTCGGTGGGAGCAGTACTTC
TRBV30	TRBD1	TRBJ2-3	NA	CACQAGTGGTDTQYF	TGTGCCTGCCAAGCCGGGACAGGGGGCACAGATACGCAGTATTTT
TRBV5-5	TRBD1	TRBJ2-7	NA	CASSQGTGGNEQYF	TGTGCCAGCAGCCAGGGGACAGGGGGGAACGAGCAGTACTTC
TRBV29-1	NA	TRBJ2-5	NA	CSVDQGGGSAQYF	TGCAGCGTTGACCAAGGAGGGGGGTCGGCCCAGTACTTC
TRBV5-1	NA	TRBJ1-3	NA	CASSSGYPGSGNTIYF	TGCGCCAGCAGCTCCGGGTATCCTGGGAGTGGAAACACCATATATTTT
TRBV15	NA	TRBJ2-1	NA	CATSREGRGNEQFF	TGTGCCACCAGCAGAGAGGGCAGGGGTAATGAGCAGTTCTTC
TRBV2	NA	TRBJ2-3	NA	CASNPQAGDTQYF	TGTGCCAGCAACCCGCAGGCGGGGGATACGCAGTATTTT
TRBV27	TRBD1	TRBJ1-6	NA	CASTAQGGSSPLHF	TGTGCCAGCACCGCCCAGGGGGGTTCTTCACCCCTCCACTTT
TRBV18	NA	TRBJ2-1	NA	CASSPHSYNEQFF	TGTGCCAGCTCACCACATTCATACAATGAGCAGTTCTTC
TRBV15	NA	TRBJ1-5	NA	CATSRGTTSSQPQHF	TGTGCCACCAGCAGAGGAACTACTTCGAGTCAGCCCCAGCATTTT
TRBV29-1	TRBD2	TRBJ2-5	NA	CSGGLARETQYF	TGCAGCGGTGGACTAGCGCGAGAGACCCAGTACTTC
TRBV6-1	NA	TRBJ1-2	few	CASSERGSTRGANYGYTF	TGTGCCAGCAGTGAACGGGGGTCAACCCGAGGGGCTAACTATGGCTACACCTTC
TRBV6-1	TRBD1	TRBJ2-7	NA	CASSEQQGSEQYF	TGTGCCAGCAGTGAACAACAGGGGAGCGAGCAGTACTTC
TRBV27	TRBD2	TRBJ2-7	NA	CASSPGTSGVGAYEQYF	TGTGCCAGCAGCCCCGGGACTAGCGGGGTCGGGGCCTACGAGCAGTACTTC
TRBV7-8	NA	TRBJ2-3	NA	CASSAKSYTQYF	TGTGCCAGCAGCGCGAAGAGTTATACGCAGTATTTT
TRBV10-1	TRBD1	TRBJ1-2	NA	CASSTGQGYGYTF	TGCGCCAGCAGTACCGGACAGGGCTATGGCTACACCTTC
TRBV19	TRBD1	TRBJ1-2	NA	CASSGTGVLGGYTF	TGTGCCAGTAGTGGGACAGGGGTCCTTGGTGGCTACACCTTC
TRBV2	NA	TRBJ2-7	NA	CASTPSGYEQYF	TGTGCCAGCACCCCCTCCGGCTACGAGCAGTACTTC
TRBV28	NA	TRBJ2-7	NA	CASSFKAVKQYF	TGTGCCAGCAGTTTTAAGGCTGTCAAGCAGTACTTC
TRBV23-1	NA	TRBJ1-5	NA	CASSQESNQPQHF	TGCGCCAGCAGTCAAGAGAGCAATCAGCCCCAGCATTTT
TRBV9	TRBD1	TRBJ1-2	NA	CASSPSWRTGGWVGGYTF	TGTGCCAGCAGCCCCAGTTGGAGGACAGGGGGCTGGGTGGGTGGCTACACCTTC
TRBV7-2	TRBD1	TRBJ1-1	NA	CASSLTGDTEAFF	TGTGCCAGCAGCCTCACAGGGGACACTGAAGCTTTCTTT
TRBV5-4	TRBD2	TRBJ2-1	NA	CASRPTSGAYNEQFF	TGTGCCAGCAGACCGACTAGCGGGGCCTACAATGAGCAGTTCTTC
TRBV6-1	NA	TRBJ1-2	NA	CASSELTGLNYGYTF	TGTGCCAGCAGTGAATTAACAGGCCTTAACTATGGCTACACCTTC
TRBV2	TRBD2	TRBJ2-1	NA	CASGVSGLAGGYNEQFF	TGTGCCAGCGGAGTCTCTGGACTAGCGGGAGGTTACAATGAGCAGTTCTTC
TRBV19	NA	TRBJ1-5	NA	CASSIARGVRNQPQHF	TGTGCCAGTAGTATAGCGAGGGGGGTCCGGAATCAGCCCCAGCATTTT
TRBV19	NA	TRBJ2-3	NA	CASSIRGTDTQYF	TGTGCCAGTAGTATCCGGGGGACAGATACGCAGTATTTT
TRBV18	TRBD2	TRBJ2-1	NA	CASSILAGGPLDEQFF	TGTGCCAGCTCTATACTAGCGGGAGGGCCGCTCGATGAGCAGTTCTTC
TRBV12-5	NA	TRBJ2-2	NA	CASGLDRLGNTGELFF	TGTGCTAGTGGTTTGGATCGGCTAGGGAACACCGGGGAGCTGTTTTTT
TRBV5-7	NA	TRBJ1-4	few	CASSQPMTKRFHEKLFF	TGTGCCAGCAGCCAACCGATGACAAAGAGGTTTCATGAAAAACTGTTTTTT
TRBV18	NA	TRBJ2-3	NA	CASSPVEDTDTQYF	TGTGCCAGCTCACCAGTGGAGGACACAGATACGCAGTATTTT